The next 18 T cell receptor beta chains were all read from a single sample in a study of cytomegalovirus exposure and HLA in healthy donors. Primers for the PCR totalled 60 Vbeta and 13 Jbeta. Repertoires were generated with immunoSEQ multiplex PCR, while TCRdb's copy carries only in-frame clones and drops some. The repertoire holds about 190,000 clones, with 60% to 85% as singletons. What was sequenced was PBMCs. These receptors were collected from a woman aged 18-30 years in good health and CMV-seronegative.

V is TRBV28 and J is TRBJ2-7, with TRBD1 identical over 8 bases. Germline assignment: CDR1 MDHEN and CDR2 SYDVKM. V was pared by 5 bases and J by 4 bases, with 10 bases of the junction left unmatched. This CDR3 comprises 15 residues. The CDR3: CASSPQGAMVYEQYF. The CDR3 DNA reads TGTGCCAGCAGTCCTCAGGGGGCAATGGTTTACGAGCAGTACTTC.

CDR3 region: CASSSGLAGASETQYF. CDR3 nucleotides: TGTGCCAGCAGTTCCGGACTAGCGGGAGCCAGCGAGACCCAGTACTTC. The rearrangement links TRBV5-6 to TRBJ2-5, with 13 bases matching TRBD2. The V gene's germline CDR1 is SGHDT and CDR2 YYEEEE. The length of the CDR3 is 16 residues. Trimming cost V 5 bases and J 5 bases; bases outside gene matches: 9. Looking up the rest from reference TRBV5-6 and TRBJ2-5 gives the full variable domain: DAGVTQSPTHLIKTRGQQVTLRCSPKSGHDTVSWYQQALGQGPQFIFQYYEEEERQRGNFPDRFSGHQFPNYSSELNVNALLLGDSALYLCASSSGLAGASETQYFGPGTRLLVL.

This chain links TRBV11-2 with TRBJ2-5, with D maybe TRBD1 (5 bases). CDR1 is SGHAT and CDR2 is FQNNGV in the germline V gene. The CDR3 extends over 15 amino acids. Trimming took 1 base from V and 4 from J, leaving 13 bases between them. The CDR3 spells CASSLGGTGGETQYF. CDR3 in DNA: TGTGCCAGCAGCTTAGGCGGAACAGGTGGAGAGACCCAGTACTTC.

The chain uses TRBV29-1 and TRBJ2-7, with D possibly being TRBD2 (5 bases). With 5 bases removed from V and 3 bases from J, the gap between germline ends came to 8 bases. This CDR3 is built from 11 residues. Germline CDR1 is SQVTM and CDR2 is ANQGSEA. The CDR3 protein is CSVLTNYEQYF. The CDR3 DNA is TGCAGCGTTTTGACTAACTACGAGCAGTACTTC.

This chain connects TRBV13 to TRBJ1-5; TRBD1 agrees at 7 bases. With V trimmed by 0 bases and J by 2 bases, 4 bases remained unmatched. The CDR3 is made up of 16 amino acids. The V gene's germline CDR1 is PRHDT and CDR2 FYEKMQ (reference sequence). The CDR3 sequence is CASSLGRQGGNQPQHF. The CDR3 nucleotides are TGTGCCAGCAGCTTAGGCCGACAGGGTGGCAATCAGCCCCAGCATTTT.

The chain links TRBV5-1 to TRBJ1-2; TRBD1 is a possible D gene (5 bases). Trimming shortened V by 4 bases and J by 3 bases, and 16 bases separated the two germline ends. Germline V gene data show CDR1 as SGHRS and CDR2 as YFSETQ. This CDR3 is 15 amino acids long. The CDR3 reads CASSPVLTGHYGYTF. CDR3 bases: TGCGCCAGCAGCCCCGTCCTTACAGGCCACTATGGCTACACCTTC. Using reference TRBV5-1 and TRBJ1-2 for the parts outside the CDR3, the full variable domain is KAGVTQTPRYLIKTRGQQVTLSCSPISGHRSVSWYQQTPGQGLQFLFEYFSETQRNKGNFPGRFSGRQFSNSRSEMNVSTLELGDSALYLCASSPVLTGHYGYTFGSGTRLTVV.

The V call is TRBV7-3, the J call TRBJ2-1, with TRBD1 identical over 7 bases. The junction had 4 bases not matched to a gene; V was cut back by 5 bases and J by 0 bases. The germline CDR1 and CDR2 sequences are SGHTA and FQGTGA. The CDR3 contains 15 residues. CDR3 DNA sequence: TGTGCCAGCAGCCCGGACAGGAGCTCCTACAATGAGCAGTTCTTC. This encodes CASSPDRSSYNEQFF. Based on the CDR3 plus reference TRBV7-3 and TRBJ2-1, the full variable domain is GAGVSQTPSNKVTEKGKYVELRCDPISGHTALYWYRQSLGQGPEFLIYFQGTGAADDSGLPNDRFFAVRPEGSVSTLKIQRTERGDSAVYLCASSPDRSSYNEQFFGPGTRLTVL.

V is TRBV7-2 and J is TRBJ2-5; tentative D call: TRBD1 (6 bases). The CDR3 has 14 amino acids. The germline gives CDR1 SGHTA, CDR2 FQGNSA. With 4 bases removed from V and 5 bases from J, the gap between germline ends came to 14 bases. The CDR3 bases are TGTGCCAGCAGCTCCTACAGGGTTGAGGAGACCCAGTACTTC. It codes for CASSSYRVEETQYF.

This clone was detected only a few times. Additional DNA sequences in this sample encode the identical CDR3. The chain uses TRBV2 and TRBJ1-2; no firm D call. Trimming stripped 3 bases from V and 4 bases from J, with 3 bases between. The length of the CDR3 is 11 residues. The germline V gene encodes CDR1 SNHLY and CDR2 FYNNEI. CDR3 loop: CASSDLYGYTF. DNA for the CDR3: TGTGCCAGCAGTGACCTCTATGGCTACACCTTC.

The genes are TRBV28 and TRBJ2-1; tentatively, D is TRBD2 (7 bases). With 5 bases removed from V and 8 bases from J, the gap between germline ends came to 22 bases. The CDR3 is 16 residues long. Germline V gene lookup returns CDR1 MDHEN and CDR2 SYDVKM. Here the CDR3 reads CASSRPSPGAGDEQFF. As DNA, the CDR3 is TGTGCCAGCAGTAGACCAAGCCCAGGGGCGGGGGATGAGCAGTTCTTC. The full variable domain, rest sourced from reference TRBV28 and TRBJ2-1, is DVKVTQSSRYLVKRTGEKVFLECVQDMDHENMFWYRQDPGLGLRLIYFSYDVKMKEKGDIPEGYSVSREKKERFSLILESASTNQTSMYLCASSRPSPGAGDEQFFGPGTRLTVL.

V gene TRBV10-3 combines with J gene TRBJ2-5; D call uncertain. The CDR3 has 11 residues. Germline V gene sequence: CDR1 ENHRY, CDR2 SYGVKD. Trimming removed 8 bases from V and 1 base from J, with 5 bases in between. In DNA, the CDR3 is TGTGCCATCGAGATCCAAGAGACCCAGTACTTC. It specifies CAIEIQETQYF.

This sequence joins TRBV5-6 and TRBJ2-1, with 7 bases fitting TRBD2. The V gene end was trimmed by 1 base and the J gene end by 0 bases; junction bases not matched to a gene: 4. The V gene's germline CDR1 is SGHDT and CDR2 YYEEEE. This CDR3 is 16 amino acids long. DNA of the CDR3: TGTGCCAGCAGCTTGCCTAGCGGTAACTCCTACAATGAGCAGTTCTTC. Encoded protein: CASSLPSGNSYNEQFF.

The V gene is TRBV7-8, the J gene TRBJ2-1; 8 bases match TRBD2. The CDR3 sequence is 15 residues long. The germline CDR1 and CDR2 sequences are SGHVS and FQNEAQ. Losses at the gene ends were 10 bases for V and 8 bases for J; bases not matched to a gene: 16. As DNA, the CDR3 is TGTGCCACCAGGATGACTAGCGAGACCCCGGATGAGCAGTTCTTC. It specifies CATRMTSETPDEQFF. The variable domain in full, completed from reference TRBV7-8 and TRBJ2-1, reads GAGVSQSPRYKVAKRGQDVALRCDPISGHVSLFWYQQALGQGPEFLTYFQNEAQLDKSGLPSDRFFAERPEGSVSTLKIQRTQQEDSAVYLCATRMTSETPDEQFFGPGTRLTVL.

This clone was observed a few times. The chain recombines TRBV7-2 with TRBJ1-2; possible D gene TRBD1, 6 bases. The CDR3 is 15 residues long. V dropped 5 bases and J dropped 1 base, with 14 bases sitting between them. From germline, CDR1 is SGHTA and CDR2 FQGNSA. CDR3 sequence (DNA): TGTGCCAGCAGCCCCGGACAGCGGCTTAACTATGGCTACACCTTC. This codes for CASSPGQRLNYGYTF.

This chain uses TRBV9 with TRBJ2-5, with 7 bases fitting TRBD2. CDR1 is SGDLS and CDR2 is YYNGEE in the germline V gene. Trimming took 0 bases from V and 3 from J; bases not matched to a gene: 2. The CDR3 extends over 14 amino acids. The CDR3 DNA follows: TGTGCCAGCAGCGTAGCTGCGGGAGAAGAGACCCAGTACTTC. Protein product: CASSVAAGEETQYF.

CDR3 DNA sequence: TGTGCCAGTAGTTCGGGTGGCAATCAGCCCCAGCATTTT. Its translation: CASSSGGNQPQHF. The genes are TRBV19 and TRBJ1-5; no definite D call. With 5 bases removed from V and 2 bases from J, the gap between germline ends came to 7 bases. The CDR3 is 13 residues long. Per germline, CDR1 LNHDA and CDR2 SQIVND (reference sequence).

The CDR3 DNA sequence: TGTGCCAGCAGTGTCGAGGGGGCAATCACAGATACGCAGTATTTT. This gives the protein CASSVEGAITDTQYF. The V and J genes are TRBV2 and TRBJ2-3, with 7 nucleotides matching TRBD1. This CDR3 has 15 amino acids. V lost 4 bases to trimming and J lost 2 bases; unmatched junction nucleotides: 6. The germline V gene encodes CDR1 SNHLY and CDR2 FYNNEI. The complete variable domain, with remaining parts taken from reference TRBV2 and TRBJ2-3, reads EPEVTQTPSHQVTQMGQEVILRCVPISNHLYFYWYRQILGQKVEFLVSFYNNEISEKSEIFDDQFSVERPDGSNFTLKIRSTKLEDSAMYFCASSVEGAITDTQYFGPGTRLTVL.

This sequence joins TRBV4-1 and TRBJ2-7; 8 positions agree with TRBD1. Germline-derived CDR1 and CDR2 are MGHRA and YSYEKL. The CDR3 runs to 15 residues. J lost 3 bases, V lost 0 bases, and 4 bases had no gene match. CDR3 nucleotide sequence: TGCGCCAGCAGCCAAGAAGGCAGGGGGCTCTACGAGCAGTACTTC. Its protein product is CASSQEGRGLYEQYF.